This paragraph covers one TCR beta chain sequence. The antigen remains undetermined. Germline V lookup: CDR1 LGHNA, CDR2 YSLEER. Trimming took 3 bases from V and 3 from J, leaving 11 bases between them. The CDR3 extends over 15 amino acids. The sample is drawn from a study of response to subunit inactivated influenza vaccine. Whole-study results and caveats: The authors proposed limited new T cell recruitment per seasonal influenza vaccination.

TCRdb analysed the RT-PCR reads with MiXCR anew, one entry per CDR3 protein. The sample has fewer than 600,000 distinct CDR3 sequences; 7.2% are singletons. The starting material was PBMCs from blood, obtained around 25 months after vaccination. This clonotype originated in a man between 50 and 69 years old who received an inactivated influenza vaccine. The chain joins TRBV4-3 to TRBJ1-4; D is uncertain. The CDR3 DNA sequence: TGCGCCAGCAGCCATGGTGGCGGGGCTAATGAAAAACTGTTTTTT. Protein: CASSHGGGANEKLFF.